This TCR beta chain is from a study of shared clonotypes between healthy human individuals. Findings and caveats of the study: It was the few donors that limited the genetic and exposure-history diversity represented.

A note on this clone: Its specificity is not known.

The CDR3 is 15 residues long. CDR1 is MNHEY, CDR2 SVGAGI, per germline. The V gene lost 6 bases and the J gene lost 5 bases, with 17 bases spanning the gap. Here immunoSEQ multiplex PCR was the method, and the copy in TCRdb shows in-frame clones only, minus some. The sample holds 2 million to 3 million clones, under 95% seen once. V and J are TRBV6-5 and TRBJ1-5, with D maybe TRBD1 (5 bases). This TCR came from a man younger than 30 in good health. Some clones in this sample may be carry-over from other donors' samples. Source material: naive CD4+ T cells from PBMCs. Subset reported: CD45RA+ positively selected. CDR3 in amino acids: CASSQTYWGDQPQHF. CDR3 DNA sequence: TGTGCCAGCAGCCAGACCTATTGGGGGGATCAGCCCCAGCATTTT.